This TCR beta chain was retrieved from a study of T cell responses to AZD1222 COVID-19 vaccine. Only in-frame clones appear in the TCRdb table, and some are missing; sequencing was by immunoSEQ multiplex PCR. The data show 100,000 to 150,000 clones, with approximately 83% seen just once and about 8.5% held by the top ten. Notes on the study in general: Dominant at 160-218 and 743-854, vaccine-associated CD4 TCRs also spanned spike. Close to half of all spike-specific TCRs reportedly target regions of the variants that are unmutated.

Of note for this clone: The antigen is not known.

The source was peripheral blood, collected on day 0 of AZD1222 vaccination. The TCR comes from an adult in good health.

The CDR3 DNA sequence: TGTGCCAGCAGCCGCCGAGCGGGGACAGGAACCGGGGAGCTGTTTTTT. Translation gives CASSRRAGTGTGELFF. The chain uses TRBV7-6 and TRBJ2-2; TRBD1 might be the D (8 bases). The CDR3 runs 16 residues. V was clipped by 5 bases and J by 5 bases, with 18 bases between them. The germline V gene has CDR1 SGHVS and CDR2 FNYEAQ.